Below, one TCR beta chain is given with its context. The CDR3 length is 16 residues. The V gene end was trimmed by 2 bases and the J gene end by 3 bases; junction bases not matched to a gene: 5. Per germline, CDR1 SGHTA and CDR2 FQGNSA. Authors' analysis steps: It was from reference gene primer amplification that nucleated cell counts were estimated. Some clones are missing from TCRdb's copy, which holds only in-frame ones; the method was immunoSEQ multiplex PCR. Clone size and V and J calls were adopted from that table, with D and trimming inferred from the DNA. The sample has 200,000 to 250,000 clones, about 82% seen once; the top ten hold over 9.5%. The data were obtained in a study of blood T cell repertoires in COVID-19. Study-level information: Collection of acute and convalescent COVID-19 samples took place in the United States, Italy and Spain. In each case, the material was cDNA or gDNA derived from T cells, B-cell-depleted T cells, or PBMCs.

The source of this sequence is a woman over 75 with acute or convalescent COVID-19. The sample was peripheral blood. The chain carries TRBV7-2 and TRBJ2-7, with 12 bases matching TRBD2. The CDR3, as DNA: TGTGCCAGCAGCTTACCTAGGACTAGCGGGAACTACGAGCAGTACTTC. This translates into CASSLPRTSGNYEQYF.